This TCR beta chain was recovered during a study of T cells in Graves' hyperthyroidism and ophthalmopathy. TCR beta CDR3 sequences were amplified from RNA transcripts. A first-round RT-PCR of the TCR CDR3 used the HTBI primer set. TCRdb independently ran MiXCR on the multiplex PCR reads; one entry per CDR3 protein. The repertoire holds 350,000 or so distinct CDR3 sequences, with under 25% as singletons. The CDR3 sequence is 16 residues long. Between the trimmed V and J ends, which lost 5 bases and 7 bases, there was a span of 20 bases. Germline loops: CDR1 SEHNR, CDR2 FQNEAQ (reference sequence). Researchers barred patients who had uncontrolled infection, other autoimmune disease, pregnancy or lactation. This clonotype was observed many times.

The TCR originated in a woman between 45 and 65 years old with Graves' hyperthyroidism. The V call is TRBV7-9, the J call TRBJ2-2; possible D gene TRBD1, 5 bases. The sample comprised blood. This CDR3 is CASSLPRDSNHGELFF. The DNA of the CDR3 is TGTGCCAGCAGCCTCCCCCGCGACAGCAACCACGGGGAGCTGTTTTTT.